A single sample is the source of the 8 T cell receptor beta chains below, sequenced in a study of CD8 T cells in ankylosing spondylitis (dated by TCRdb to the late 2010s). Libraries were built with 5' RACE. Sequencer: Illumina HiSeq 2500. TCRdb's own reprocessing of the public reads used fastp at Q25 and MiXCR and kept productive beta chains. CDR3 protein duplicates are merged, each entry listing the most common genes and DNA. Present in this sample are a few hundred thousand distinct CDR3 sequences, around 20% of which were seen just once. The top ten clones comprise 13% of the sample. Input material: blood, either unsorted or a sorted T cell fraction (not recorded which). The receptors were gathered from a male donor with ankylosing spondylitis or in good health (not recorded which).

This clonotype was detected ten times or more. The chain is built from TRBV12-3 or TRBV12-4 and TRBJ1-5; no firm D call. This CDR3 region has 15 residues. Trimming cost V 0 bases and J 3 bases, with 9 bases left between them. CDR3 sequence (DNA): TGTGCCAGCAGTTTAGCGCGGGGATTCAATCAGCCCCAGCATTTT. It specifies CASSLARGFNQPQHF.

This clonotype was seen a few times. V gene TRBV9 combines with J gene TRBJ2-7; 7 bases match TRBD1. Germline CDR1 is SGDLS and CDR2 is YYNGEE. V lost 3 bases to trimming and J lost 2 bases; unmatched junction nucleotides: 11. CDR3 length: 16 amino acids. The CDR3 DNA is TGTGCCAGCAGCGCGACAGGGCTAAAACCTCCCTACGAGCAGTACTTC. Translating gives CASSATGLKPPYEQYF. Variable domain in full (rest from reference TRBV9 and TRBJ2-7): DSGVTQTPKHLITATGQRVTLRCSPRSGDLSVYWYQQSLDQGLQFLIQYYNGEERAKGNILERFSAQQFPDLHSELNLSSLELGDSALYFCASSATGLKPPYEQYFGPGTRLTVT.

The chain carries TRBV11-2 and TRBJ2-7, with D possibly matching TRBD1 (5 bases). The CDR3 totals 15 residues. Trimming cost V 5 bases and J 6 bases, with 20 bases left between them. Germline CDR1 reads SGHAT; CDR2 reads FQNNGV. CDR3 loop: CASSLQGANSAEQYF. The CDR3, as DNA: TGTGCCAGCAGCCTCCAAGGGGCCAACTCAGCCGAGCAGTACTTC. Full variable domain (remainder filled in from reference TRBV11-2 and TRBJ2-7): EAGVAQSPRYKIIEKRQSVAFWCNPISGHATLYWYQQILGQGPKLLIQFQNNGVVDDSQLPKDRFSAERLKGVDSTLKIQPAKLEDSAVYLCASSLQGANSAEQYFGPGTRLTVT.

This clonotype was seen a handful of times. The gene calls are TRBV4-1 and TRBJ1-2; no clear D. CDR3 size: 14 residues. The V gene lost 0 bases and the J gene lost 4 bases, with 9 bases spanning the gap. Germline loops: CDR1 MGHRA, CDR2 YSYEKL. The CDR3 coding sequence is TGCGCCAGCAGCCAAGATAGGTCGGGCTATGGCTACACCTTC. Residues: CASSQDRSGYGYTF.

The chain links TRBV5-1 to TRBJ2-3, with D maybe TRBD2 (5 bases). CDR3 length equals 16 residues. V shed 3 bases and J shed 1 base, with 15 bases lying between them. The germline CDR1 and CDR2 sequences are SGHRS and YFSETQ. The DNA for the CDR3 is TGCGCCAGCAGCTGGGGAACTAGTGTGGGCACAGATACGCAGTATTTT. Its translation is CASSWGTSVGTDTQYF.

The chain uses TRBV29-1 and TRBJ2-5, with D uncertain. This CDR3 is 10 amino acids long. Germline CDR1 and CDR2: SQVTM and ANQGSEA. Trimming removed 8 bases from V and 5 bases from J, with 9 bases in between. CDR3 amino acids: CSTLWETQYF. CDR3 coding DNA: TGCAGCACCCTGTGGGAGACCCAGTACTTC.

The rearrangement links TRBV9 to TRBJ2-5; D uncertain. Deletions cut 0 bases from V and 2 bases from J, with 11 bases between. The CDR3 runs 15 residues. From germline, CDR1 is SGDLS and CDR2 YYNGEE. The DNA of the CDR3 is TGTGCCAGCAGCGTAGACTACGAGGTTCAAGAGACCCAGTACTTC. Its translation is CASSVDYEVQETQYF.

This clonotype was picked up many times. V usage is TRBV6-1 and J usage is TRBJ2-3; 8 bases agree with TRBD1. V lost 4 bases, J lost 1 base, and 10 bases stayed unmatched. CDR1 is MNHNS and CDR2 is SASEGT in the germline V gene. The CDR3 length is 17 residues. For the CDR3, the DNA is TGTGCCAGCAGTGTCCTTCCACCGGGACAGGGCACAGATACGCAGTATTTT. It specifies CASSVLPPGQGTDTQYF.